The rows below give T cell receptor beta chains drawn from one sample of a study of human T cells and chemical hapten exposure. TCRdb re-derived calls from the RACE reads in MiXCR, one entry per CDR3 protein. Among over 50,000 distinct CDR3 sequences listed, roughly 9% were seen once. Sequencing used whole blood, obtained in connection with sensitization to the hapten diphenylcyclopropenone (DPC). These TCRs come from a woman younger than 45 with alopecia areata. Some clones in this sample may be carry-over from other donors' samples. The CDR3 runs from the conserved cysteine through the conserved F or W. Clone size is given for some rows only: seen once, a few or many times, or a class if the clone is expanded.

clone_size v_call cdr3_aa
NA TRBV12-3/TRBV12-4 CASSKGGTRARTDTQYF
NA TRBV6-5 CASRPPAGRVNTEAFF
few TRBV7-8 CASSFRSGEKLFF
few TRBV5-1 CASSSPTSGRSTDTQYF
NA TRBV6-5 CASKRGNSGNTIYF
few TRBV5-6 CASRFTLCGETQYF
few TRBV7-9 CASSLGYPEAFF
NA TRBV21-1 CASSSTGGLEISGANVLTF
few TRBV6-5 CASSYWMGSGANVLTF
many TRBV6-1 CASSENGQGGYGYTF
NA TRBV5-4 CASSLGWGRTDEQYF
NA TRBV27 CASSSWLSGGTDTQYF
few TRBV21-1 CARLNRPHRAYEQYF
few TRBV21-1 CASSKATSTDTQYF
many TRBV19 CASNLQTGPTEAFF
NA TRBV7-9 CASSLPKASRGPNPYEQYF
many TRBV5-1 CASSEMGRGIIETQYF
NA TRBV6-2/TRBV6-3 CASSYGPLRNQPQHF
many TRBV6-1 CASRDELDYGYTF
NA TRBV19 CASSPRDSRNYEQYF
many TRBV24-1 CATSDSQGSGNQPQHF
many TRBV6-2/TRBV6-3 CASSYDPAGGPREQFF
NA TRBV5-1 CASSWTSAQETQYF
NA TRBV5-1 CASSLGGTGYYNEQFF
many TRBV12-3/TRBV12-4 CASSLYGGGKSTDTQYF
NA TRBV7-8 CASSLPLAGGADTQYF
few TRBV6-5 CASSYSRGADTQYF